One and the same sample provided the 32 T cell receptor beta chains below, sequenced in a study of response to subunit inactivated influenza vaccine. TCRdb recomputed calls from the RT-PCR reads with MiXCR, one row per CDR3 protein. Of under 200,000 distinct CDR3 sequences in the sample, roughly a tenth were seen once. The source material was CD8+ T cells sorted from PBMCs, sampled around 25 months after vaccination. Source of these receptors: a man between 50 and 69 years old who received an inactivated influenza vaccine.

The chain joins TRBV7-9 to TRBJ2-1; tentative D call: TRBD1 (6 bases). V lost 3 bases and J 6 bases, leaving 12 bases between the germline ends. The germline gives CDR1 SEHNR, CDR2 FQNEAQ (reference sequence). The CDR3 length is 14 residues. CDR3 sequence reads: CASSFQPGVNEQFF. The CDR3 nucleotides read TGTGCCAGCAGCTTTCAACCAGGGGTCAATGAGCAGTTCTTC.

This chain connects TRBV14 to TRBJ2-1; 11 bases are a match to TRBD2. V shed 2 bases and J 3 bases; nucleotides not matched to a gene: 6. Germline V lookup: CDR1 SGHDN, CDR2 FVKESK. The CDR3 is 17 residues long. The CDR3 DNA is TGTGCCAGCAGCCAACACCCGGGACTAGCGGTCTACAATGAGCAGTTCTTC. Residues: CASSQHPGLAVYNEQFF.

This clonotype was detected ten times or more. The chain recombines TRBV5-6 with TRBJ2-7; D is undetermined. V was shortened by 4 bases and J by 0 bases, with 8 bases between the two germline ends. Germline V gene lookup returns CDR1 SGHDT and CDR2 YYEEEE. The CDR3 contains 13 residues. CDR3 sequence: CASSLPNSYEQYF. For the CDR3, the DNA is TGTGCCAGCAGCCTACCAAACTCCTACGAGCAGTACTTC.

J is TRBJ2-1 and V is TRBV11-2; TRBD1 aligns across 8 bases. Germline V lookup: CDR1 SGHAT, CDR2 FQNNGV. CDR3 length: 16 residues. V gave up 1 base and J gave up 10 bases; unmatched junction bases: 12. The CDR3 nucleotides are TGTGCCAGCAGCTTAGTAATTGGACAGGGAGAGGTCGAGCAGTTCTTC. Translating it yields CASSLVIGQGEVEQFF.

The chain couples TRBV24-1 to TRBJ2-4; D perhaps matches TRBD1 (6 bases). The CDR3 spans 17 residues. Per the germline V gene, CDR1 is KGHDR and CDR2 is SFDVKD. V was clipped by 5 bases and J by 1 base, with 17 bases between them. The CDR3 region is CATSGIRDKRAKNIQYF. CDR3 sequence (DNA): TGTGCCACCAGTGGTATCCGGGACAAAAGGGCCAAAAACATTCAGTACTTC.

This clonotype has ten or more counts. The chain has TRBV5-1 and TRBJ2-1; D may be TRBD1 or TRBD2 (6 bases each). V lost 5 bases and J lost 7, with 16 bases in between. Germline loops: CDR1 SGHRS, CDR2 YFSETQ. This CDR3 contains 14 residues. The CDR3 bases are TGCGCCAGCAGTACAGGGACTGCTGGTAATGAGCAGTTCTTC. Protein: CASSTGTAGNEQFF.

This clonotype was detected only a few times. The genes are TRBV27 and TRBJ2-7; D may be TRBD1 or TRBD2 (6 bases each). This CDR3 has 14 amino acids. The V and J ends lost 5 bases and 5 bases respectively, with 16 bases between them. Germline V gene data show CDR1 as MNHEY and CDR2 as SMNVEV (reference sequence). The CDR3 sequence is CASSPAGEAHEQYF. DNA of the CDR3: TGTGCCAGCAGTCCTGCAGGGGAGGCCCACGAGCAGTACTTC.

V and J are TRBV12-3 or TRBV12-4 and TRBJ2-7; 7 bases are shared with TRBD1. The CDR3 totals 13 residues. Trimming removed 8 bases from V and 5 bases from J; junction bases left unmatched: 9. Here the CDR3 reads CASRQGTHDEQYF. CDR3 nucleotide sequence: TGTGCCAGCCGACAGGGAACCCACGACGAGCAGTACTTC.

This chain connects TRBV5-6 to TRBJ2-5; 8 positions agree with TRBD2. Per the germline V gene, CDR1 is SGHDT and CDR2 is YYEEEE. J was trimmed by 7 bases and V by 4 bases; bases with no gene match: 12. This CDR3 contains 15 residues. The CDR3 region has the DNA TGTGCCAGCAGCCAAACGACTAGCGTTGACTCGACCCAGTACTTC. Its translation is CASSQTTSVDSTQYF. Filled out from reference TRBV5-6 and TRBJ2-5, the complete variable domain reads DAGVTQSPTHLIKTRGQQVTLRCSPKSGHDTVSWYQQALGQGPQFIFQYYEEEERQRGNFPDRFSGHQFPNYSSELNVNALLLGDSALYLCASSQTTSVDSTQYFGPGTRLLVL.

This clonotype was counted a few times. The chain combines TRBV6-5 with TRBJ2-5, with D perhaps TRBD1 (5 bases). Trimming took 4 bases from V and 5 from J, leaving 11 bases between them. The germline V gene encodes CDR1 MNHEY and CDR2 SVGAGI. The CDR3 contains 13 residues. The CDR3 loop is CASSLWGAETQYF. CDR3 nucleotide sequence: TGTGCCAGCAGTTTATGGGGCGCGGAGACCCAGTACTTC.

The chain combines TRBV6-5 with TRBJ2-5; no firm D call. The germline V gene encodes CDR1 MNHEY and CDR2 SVGAGI. This CDR3 region has 14 residues. V was trimmed by 0 bases and J by 0 bases, leaving 5 bases between them. The CDR3 DNA follows: TGTGCCAGCAGTTACTCCACAGACCAAGAGACCCAGTACTTC. It specifies CASSYSTDQETQYF.

V gene TRBV27 combines with J gene TRBJ2-3, with TRBD2 identical over 8 bases. This CDR3 has 13 amino acids. Germline assignment: CDR1 MNHEY and CDR2 SMNVEV (reference sequence). Germline trimming cut 3 bases from V and 14 bases from J; bases unmatched to any gene: 10. DNA of the CDR3: TGTGCCAGCAGTTTCCCACCGCGGGGGGAACTGTATTTT. As protein: CASSFPPRGELYF.

In its sample, this clonotype was seen many times. This chain links TRBV9 with TRBJ2-7; TRBD1 aligns across 10 bases. V dropped 0 bases and J dropped 5; count of bases not matched to a gene: 5. Per the germline V gene, CDR1 is SGDLS and CDR2 is YYNGEE. The CDR3 has 15 amino acids. For the CDR3, the DNA is TGTGCCAGCAGCGTAGCCGGGACAGGGGTAGACGAGCAGTACTTC. Protein sequence: CASSVAGTGVDEQYF.

This clonotype was observed at least ten times. CDR3 sequence: CASSLMGDHTYEQFF. CDR3 sequence (DNA): TGTGCCAGCAGCTTAATGGGAGACCACACCTATGAGCAGTTCTTC. J is TRBJ2-1 and V is TRBV7-9, with D possibly matching TRBD2 (5 bases). The CDR3 contains 15 residues. The ends were cut back, 2 bases at V and 8 bases at J, with 16 bases in the middle. Per germline, CDR1 SEHNR and CDR2 FQNEAQ (reference sequence).

V is TRBV6-2 or TRBV6-3 and J is TRBJ2-7; TRBD2 matches at 10 bases. Germline V CDR1 and CDR2: MNHEY, SVGEGT. The CDR3 is 17 residues long. V lost 0 bases, J lost 1 base, and 6 bases stayed unmatched. The CDR3: CASSYSPPAGGSYEQYF. The CDR3 DNA reads TGTGCCAGCAGTTACTCGCCCCCAGCGGGGGGGTCCTACGAGCAGTACTTC.

This clonotype was picked up many times. The V and J genes are TRBV5-1 and TRBJ2-1; the D gene is possibly TRBD2 (6 bases). The V and J ends lost 4 bases and 3 bases respectively, with 11 bases between them. The CDR3 spans 14 residues. The germline gives CDR1 SGHRS, CDR2 YFSETQ. This CDR3 reads CASSPGLDYNEQFF. CDR3 in DNA: TGCGCCAGCAGCCCGGGACTGGACTACAATGAGCAGTTCTTC.

This clonotype was detected a few times. The rearrangement uses TRBV5-1 and TRBJ2-7; D is unresolved. Between the trimmed V and J ends, which lost 1 base and 2 bases, there was a span of 13 bases. The CDR3 runs 15 residues. Germline V gene sequence: CDR1 SGHRS, CDR2 YFSETQ. The CDR3 bases are TGCGCCAGCAGCTTGACGCCGAGCTTACCCTACGAGCAGTACTTC. Amino acids: CASSLTPSLPYEQYF.

The rearrangement joins TRBV5-6 to TRBJ1-5; D might be TRBD1 (6 bases). The germline gives CDR1 SGHDT, CDR2 YYEEEE. The CDR3 covers 15 residues. Trimming cost V 3 bases and J 6 bases, with 16 bases left between them. CDR3: CASSSGYRVGQPQHF. The CDR3 region has the DNA TGTGCCAGCAGCTCCGGGTACAGGGTGGGTCAGCCCCAGCATTTT. Together with reference TRBV5-6 and TRBJ1-5, the CDR3 gives the full variable domain: DAGVTQSPTHLIKTRGQQVTLRCSPKSGHDTVSWYQQALGQGPQFIFQYYEEEERQRGNFPDRFSGHQFPNYSSELNVNALLLGDSALYLCASSSGYRVGQPQHFGDGTRLSIL.

The J gene is TRBJ2-5, the V gene TRBV5-8, with 8 nucleotides matching TRBD1. Germline V lookup: CDR1 SGHTS, CDR2 YDEGEE. There are 14 residues in the CDR3. After removal of 7 bases from V and 0 bases from J, the junction contained 5 bases not matched to a gene. CDR3 protein: CASGPRGHQETQYF. The CDR3 DNA sequence: TGTGCCAGCGGACCCAGGGGGCACCAAGAGACCCAGTACTTC. Filled out from reference TRBV5-8 and TRBJ2-5, the complete variable domain reads EAGVTQSPTHLIKTRGQQATLRCSPISGHTSVYWYQQALGLGLQFLLWYDEGEERNRGNFPPRFSGRQFPNYSSELNVNALELEDSALYLCASGPRGHQETQYFGPGTRLLVL.

This chain links TRBV20-1 with TRBJ1-5; a weak D match, TRBD1 (5 bases). The CDR3 sequence is 15 residues long. Trimming removed 2 bases from V and 4 bases from J, with 15 bases in between. Germline CDR1 DFQATT, CDR2 SNEGSKA (reference sequence). The CDR3, as DNA: TGCAGTGCTAGACAGACCTCCTGGGGGAATCAGCCCCAGCATTTT. The encoded protein is CSARQTSWGNQPQHF.

This clonotype occurred many times. The rearrangement links TRBV12-3 or TRBV12-4 to TRBJ2-2; the D is unclear. CDR3 size: 14 residues. V was cut by 6 bases and J by 6 bases, with 14 bases left in between. DNA for the CDR3: TGTGCCAGCAGACCAAACGATGGGTCCGGGGAGCTGTTTTTT. Amino acid sequence: CASRPNDGSGELFF.

This clonotype was counted between two and nine times. For the CDR3, the DNA is TGCGCCAGCAGCCAAGAAACCAGCGACCAAGAGACCCAGTACTTC. It translates to CASSQETSDQETQYF. This rearrangement joins TRBV4-3 to TRBJ2-5; D remains unclear. Between the trimmed V and J ends, which lost 0 bases and 0 bases, there was a span of 8 bases. CDR3 length: 15 amino acids. Per the germline V gene, CDR1 is LGHNA and CDR2 is YSLEER.

This chain links TRBV18 with TRBJ2-1, with TRBD2 identical over 12 bases. Trimming cost V 4 bases and J 0 bases; bases outside gene matches: 4. From germline, CDR1 is KGHSH and CDR2 LQKENI. The CDR3 covers 17 residues. The CDR3 DNA follows: TGTGCCAGCTCACTCCGGACTAGCGGGATCTCCTACAATGAGCAGTTCTTC. Encoded protein: CASSLRTSGISYNEQFF.

The chain recombines TRBV10-3 with TRBJ2-7; D uncertain. Germline values: CDR1 ENHRY, CDR2 SYGVKD. V lost 0 bases and J 8 bases, leaving 14 bases between the germline ends. The CDR3 length is 14 residues. In DNA, the CDR3 is TGTGCCATCAGTGAGTCGGTTTCTCAAACCCAGCAGTACTTC. It is translated as CAISESVSQTQQYF.

This clonotype came up a few times. This chain joins TRBV29-1 and TRBJ2-1, with D unresolved. The CDR3 extends over 14 amino acids. Per germline, CDR1 SQVTM and CDR2 ANQGSEA. V lost 1 base to trimming and J lost 8 bases, with 15 bases between them. The CDR3 DNA reads as TGCAGCGTTGAAGGAGCAGGAGCCCCTGATGAGCAGTTCTTC. It yields the protein CSVEGAGAPDEQFF.

This clonotype was observed a handful of times. The V and J genes are TRBV7-9 and TRBJ1-2; D is possibly TRBD1 (5 bases). Trimming removed 2 bases from V and 8 bases from J, with 15 bases in between. The CDR3 is 14 amino acids. Germline V lookup: CDR1 SEHNR, CDR2 FQNEAQ (reference sequence). The CDR3 here is CASSLTGLSKGYTF. CDR3 DNA: TGTGCCAGCAGCTTAACAGGACTTTCGAAGGGCTACACCTTC.

This clonotype was recorded at least ten times. The chain recombines TRBV4-2 with TRBJ2-1; D gene ambiguous. The V gene's germline CDR1 is LGHNA and CDR2 YNFKEQ. The CDR3 sequence is 12 residues long. V was clipped by 0 bases and J by 5 bases, with 2 bases between them. Here the CDR3 DNA reads TGTGCCAGCAGCCAAGAGCACAATGAGCAGTTCTTC. It is translated as CASSQEHNEQFF.

V gene TRBV20-1 combines with J gene TRBJ2-6; D could derive from TRBD1 or TRBD2 (5 bases each). Per germline, CDR1 DFQATT and CDR2 SNEGSKA (reference sequence). This CDR3 has 17 amino acids. Trimming took off 0 bases at V and 1 base at J, with 13 bases between the two ends. As DNA, the CDR3 is TGCAGTGCTAGAGATCTTTGGGACGAATCTGGGGCCAACGTCCTGACTTTC. It encodes CSARDLWDESGANVLTF.

This chain joins TRBV30 and TRBJ2-1; D ambiguous. This CDR3 has 12 amino acids. Germline CDR1 and CDR2: GTSNPN and SVGIG (reference sequence). V was trimmed by 3 bases and J by 7 bases, leaving 10 bases between them. CDR3: CAWRGLRNEQFF. CDR3 DNA sequence: TGTGCCTGGAGAGGATTGAGAAATGAGCAGTTCTTC.

The genes are TRBV4-3 and TRBJ2-7, with 12 bases lining up with TRBD1. Germline CDR1 reads LGHNA; CDR2 reads YSLEER. The CDR3 covers 13 residues. With 6 bases clipped from V and 6 bases from J, the junction kept 3 bases outside the gene matches. This chain's CDR3 is CASSRDRGPEQYF. The CDR3, as DNA: TGCGCCAGCAGTCGGGACAGGGGGCCCGAGCAGTACTTC.

This clonotype has ten or more counts. The rearrangement joins TRBV29-1 to TRBJ2-7; 12 bases align to TRBD2. Germline CDR1 SQVTM, CDR2 ANQGSEA. The CDR3 contains 15 residues. The V gene end was trimmed by 0 bases and the J gene end by 2 bases; junction bases not matched to a gene: 2. Here the CDR3 reads CSVEERLAGAYEQYF. CDR3 DNA: TGCAGCGTTGAAGAAAGACTAGCGGGAGCCTACGAGCAGTACTTC.

The V gene is TRBV3-1, the J gene TRBJ2-4; 11 nucleotides align to TRBD2. The germline V gene has CDR1 LGHDT and CDR2 YNNKEL (reference sequence). The CDR3 spans 15 residues. Trimming took 2 bases from V and 9 from J; bases not matched to a gene: 6. CDR3: CASSQQLSGGAIQYF. DNA of the CDR3: TGTGCCAGCAGCCAACAACTTAGCGGGGGGGCCATTCAGTACTTC.